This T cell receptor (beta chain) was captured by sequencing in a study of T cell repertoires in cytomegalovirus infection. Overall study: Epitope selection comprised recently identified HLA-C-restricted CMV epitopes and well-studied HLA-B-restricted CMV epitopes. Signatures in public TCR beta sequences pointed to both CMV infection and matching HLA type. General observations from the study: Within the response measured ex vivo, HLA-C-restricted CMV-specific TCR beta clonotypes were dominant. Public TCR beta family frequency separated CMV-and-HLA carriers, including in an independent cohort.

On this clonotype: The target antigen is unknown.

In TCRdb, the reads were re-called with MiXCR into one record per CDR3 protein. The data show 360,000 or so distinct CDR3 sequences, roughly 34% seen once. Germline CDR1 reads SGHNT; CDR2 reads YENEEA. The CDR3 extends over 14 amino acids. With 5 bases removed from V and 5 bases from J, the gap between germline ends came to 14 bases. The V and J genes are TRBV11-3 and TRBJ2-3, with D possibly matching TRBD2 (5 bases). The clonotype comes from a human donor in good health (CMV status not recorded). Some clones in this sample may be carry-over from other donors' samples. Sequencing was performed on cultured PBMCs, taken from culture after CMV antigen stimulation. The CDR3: CASSPRFRGDTQYF. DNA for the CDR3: TGTGCCAGCAGCCCGAGATTTCGGGGAGATACGCAGTATTTT.